This TCR beta chain is from a study of a mutant IDH1 vaccine in newly diagnosed glioma. Study summary: Patients were started on vaccination 4-6 weeks after radiotherapy alone, or with temozolomide cycles. The treated group averaged about 41 years old and was around 60% male, 37.5% female.

From germline, CDR1 is SNHLY and CDR2 FYNNEI. The CDR3 has 20 amino acids. V was shortened by 8 bases and J by 4 bases, with 33 bases between the two germline ends. Some clones are missing from TCRdb's copy, which holds only in-frame ones; the method was immunoSEQ multiplex PCR. The table has 50,000 or so clones, more than 85% seen once. Stated time point: week 11, during vaccination. Every vaccine dose comprised 300 ug of mutant IDH1 20-mer peptide plus topical imiquimod. Comments on this clone: Its antigen is still unknown.

The chain is built from TRBV2 and TRBJ1-5; TRBD1 is a possible D gene (5 bases). The material was PBMCs, obtained from a glioma patient whose treatment included an IDH1 peptide vaccine. This receptor was taken from a man aged 45-60 years with glioma. CDR3 DNA: TGTGCCAGCGAGCTCTTTCTTGGTCGAGGCCCCGGGGGTTATAATCAGCCCCAGCATTTT. It yields the protein CASELFLGRGPGGYNQPQHF. Drawing the rest from reference TRBV2 and TRBJ1-5, the complete variable domain is EPEVTQTPSHQVTQMGQEVILRCVPISNHLYFYWYRQILGQKVEFLVSFYNNEISEKSEIFDDQFSVERPDGSNFTLKIRSTKLEDSAMYFCASELFLGRGPGGYNQPQHFGDGTRLSIL.